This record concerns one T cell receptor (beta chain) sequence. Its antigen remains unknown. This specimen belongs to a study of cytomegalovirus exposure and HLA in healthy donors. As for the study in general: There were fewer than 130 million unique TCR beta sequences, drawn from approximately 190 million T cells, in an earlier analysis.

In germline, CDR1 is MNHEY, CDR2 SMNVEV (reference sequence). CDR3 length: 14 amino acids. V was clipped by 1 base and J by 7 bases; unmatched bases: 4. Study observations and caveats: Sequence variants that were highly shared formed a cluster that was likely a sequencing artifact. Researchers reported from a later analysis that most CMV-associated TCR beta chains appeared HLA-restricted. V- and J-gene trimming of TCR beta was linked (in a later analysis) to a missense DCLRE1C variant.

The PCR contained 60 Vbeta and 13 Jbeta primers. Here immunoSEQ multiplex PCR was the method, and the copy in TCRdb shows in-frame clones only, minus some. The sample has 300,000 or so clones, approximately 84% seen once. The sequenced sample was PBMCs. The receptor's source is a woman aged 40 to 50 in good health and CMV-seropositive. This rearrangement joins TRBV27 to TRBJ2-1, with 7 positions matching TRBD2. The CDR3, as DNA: TGTGCCAGCAGTTTATTTGATAGCGGGAATGAGCAGTTCTTC. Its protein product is CASSLFDSGNEQFF.